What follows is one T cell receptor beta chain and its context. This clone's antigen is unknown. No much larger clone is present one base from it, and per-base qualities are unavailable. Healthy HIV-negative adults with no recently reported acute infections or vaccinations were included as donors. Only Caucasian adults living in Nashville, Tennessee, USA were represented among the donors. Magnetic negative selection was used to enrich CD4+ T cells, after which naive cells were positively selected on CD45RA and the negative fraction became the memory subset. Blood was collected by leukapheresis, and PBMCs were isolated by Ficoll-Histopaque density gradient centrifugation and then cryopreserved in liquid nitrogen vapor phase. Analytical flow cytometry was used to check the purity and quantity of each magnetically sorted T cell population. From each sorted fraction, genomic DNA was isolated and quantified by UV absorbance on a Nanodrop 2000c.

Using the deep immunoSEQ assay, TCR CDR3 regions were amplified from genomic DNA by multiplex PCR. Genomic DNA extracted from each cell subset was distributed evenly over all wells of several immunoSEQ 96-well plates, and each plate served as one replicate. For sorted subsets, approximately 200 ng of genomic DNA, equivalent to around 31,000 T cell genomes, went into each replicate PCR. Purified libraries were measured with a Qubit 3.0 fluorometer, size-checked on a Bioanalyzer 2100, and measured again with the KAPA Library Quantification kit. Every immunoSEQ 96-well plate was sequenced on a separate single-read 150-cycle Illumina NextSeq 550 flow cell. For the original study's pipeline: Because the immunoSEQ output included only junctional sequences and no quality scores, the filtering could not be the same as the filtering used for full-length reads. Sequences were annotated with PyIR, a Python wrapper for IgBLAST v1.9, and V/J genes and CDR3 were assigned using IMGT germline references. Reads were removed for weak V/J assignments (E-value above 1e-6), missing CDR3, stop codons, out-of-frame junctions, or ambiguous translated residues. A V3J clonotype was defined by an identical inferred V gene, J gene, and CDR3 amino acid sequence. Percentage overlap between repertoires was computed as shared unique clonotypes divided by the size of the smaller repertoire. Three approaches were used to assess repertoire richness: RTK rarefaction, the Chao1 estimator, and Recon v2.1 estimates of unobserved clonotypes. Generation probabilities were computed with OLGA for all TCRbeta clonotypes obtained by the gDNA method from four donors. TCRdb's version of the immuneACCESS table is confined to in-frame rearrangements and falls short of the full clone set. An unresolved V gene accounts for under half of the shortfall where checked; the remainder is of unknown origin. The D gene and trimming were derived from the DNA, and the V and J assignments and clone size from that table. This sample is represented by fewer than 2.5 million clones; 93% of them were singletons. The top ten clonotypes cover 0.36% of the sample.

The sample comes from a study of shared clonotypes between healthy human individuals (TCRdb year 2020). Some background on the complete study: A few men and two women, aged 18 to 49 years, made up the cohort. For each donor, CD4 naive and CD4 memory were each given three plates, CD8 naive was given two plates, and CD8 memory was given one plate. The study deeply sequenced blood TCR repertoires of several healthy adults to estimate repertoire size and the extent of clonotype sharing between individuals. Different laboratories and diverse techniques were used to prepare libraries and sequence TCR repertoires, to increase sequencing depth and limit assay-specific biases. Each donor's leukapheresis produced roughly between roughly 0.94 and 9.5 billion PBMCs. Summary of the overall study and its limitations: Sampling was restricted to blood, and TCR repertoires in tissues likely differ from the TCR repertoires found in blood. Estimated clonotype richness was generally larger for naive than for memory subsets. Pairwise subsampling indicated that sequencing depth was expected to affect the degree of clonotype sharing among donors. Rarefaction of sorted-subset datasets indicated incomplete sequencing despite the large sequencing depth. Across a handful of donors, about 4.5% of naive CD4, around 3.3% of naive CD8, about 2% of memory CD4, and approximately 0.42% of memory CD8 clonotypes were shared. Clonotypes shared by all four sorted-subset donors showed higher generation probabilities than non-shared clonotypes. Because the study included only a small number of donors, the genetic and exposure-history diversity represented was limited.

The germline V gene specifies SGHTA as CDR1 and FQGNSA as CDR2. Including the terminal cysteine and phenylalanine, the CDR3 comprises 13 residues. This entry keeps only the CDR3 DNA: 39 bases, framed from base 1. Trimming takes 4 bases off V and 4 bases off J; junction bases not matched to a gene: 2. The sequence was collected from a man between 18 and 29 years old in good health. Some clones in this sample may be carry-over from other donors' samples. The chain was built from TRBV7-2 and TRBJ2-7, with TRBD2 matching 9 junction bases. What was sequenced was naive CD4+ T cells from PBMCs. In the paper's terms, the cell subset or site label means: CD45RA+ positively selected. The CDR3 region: CASSSLAGYEQYF. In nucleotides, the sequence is TGTGCCAGCAGCTCCCTAGCGGGGTACGAGCAGTACTTC.